This entry lists 29 T cell receptor beta chains sequenced from one sample in a study of patients and donors after allogeneic stem cell transplantation (TCRdb year 2020). Receptors were amplified or captured by RT-PCR. For sequencing, a NextSeq 550 was employed. Using fastp trimming at Q25 and MiXCR clonotype assembly, TCRdb reanalyzed the public sequencing data and kept in-frame beta chains. Each CDR3 protein appears once, grouped with its most common genes and DNA. In this sample the table shows about 15,000 distinct CDR3 sequences, roughly 27% of which occur a single time. The ten largest clones add up to around 35% of the sample. The specimen was blood, either unsorted or a sorted T cell fraction (not recorded which). The receptors shown here come from a human donor who was either an allogeneic HSCT recipient or a stem cell or donor lymphocyte infusion donor (not recorded which). It is not recorded whose cells these are; they may come from a transplant donor.

The chain has TRBV4-2 and TRBJ1-6; D perhaps matches TRBD1 (5 bases). V was clipped by 0 bases and J by 4 bases, with 10 bases between them. Germline values: CDR1 LGHNA, CDR2 YNFKEQ. This CDR3 has 16 amino acids. This CDR3 reads CASSQEPRDYNSPLHF. Here the CDR3 DNA reads TGTGCCAGCAGCCAAGAGCCCAGGGATTATAATTCACCCCTCCACTTT.

The chain links TRBV4-1 to TRBJ2-1, with D unclear. V was trimmed by 0 bases and J by 15 bases, leaving 15 bases between them. This CDR3 is 13 amino acids long. Germline CDR1 MGHRA, CDR2 YSYEKL. The chain's CDR3 is CASSQEERGNSFF. For the CDR3, the DNA is TGCGCCAGCAGCCAAGAAGAACGAGGAAATTCGTTCTTC.

Many counts were recorded for this clonotype. The chain joins TRBV15 to TRBJ2-7; D possibly matches TRBD1 or TRBD2 (7 bases each). The CDR3 runs to 15 residues. Germline V gives CDR1 LNHNV, CDR2 YYDKDF (reference sequence). The germline V and J ends were trimmed by 2 bases and 3 bases, with 14 bases remaining between them. The chain's CDR3 is CATSRSAGQIYEQYF. CDR3 DNA sequence: TGTGCCACCAGCAGATCAGCGGGACAGATCTACGAGCAGTACTTC.

This clonotype was counted only a few times. The DNA of the CDR3 is TGCAGTGCTAGAGGACGGCCAAGTAATGAAAAACTGTTTTTT. It codes for CSARGRPSNEKLFF. The chain has TRBV20-1 and TRBJ1-4, with no clear D. The CDR3 has 14 amino acids. Germline V CDR1 and CDR2: DFQATT, SNEGSKA (reference sequence). V lost 1 base to trimming and J lost 4 bases, with 10 bases between them.

The genes are TRBV12-3 or TRBV12-4 and TRBJ1-2; 7 positions agree with TRBD1. V dropped 8 bases and J dropped 7; count of bases not matched to a gene: 13. The CDR3 covers 14 residues. The CDR3 sequence: CASGGQAVPRGYTF. The CDR3, as DNA: TGTGCCAGCGGTGGACAGGCGGTTCCTCGTGGCTACACCTTC.

V usage is TRBV7-9 and J usage is TRBJ2-5; possibly TRBD1 for D (7 bases). The V gene lost 5 bases and the J gene lost 4 bases, with 14 bases spanning the gap. Per germline, CDR1 SEHNR and CDR2 FQNEAQ (reference sequence). This CDR3 is built from 14 residues. In DNA form, the CDR3 reads TGTGCCAGCAGCACTCGACAGGGAGGAGAGACCCAGTACTTC. Protein product: CASSTRQGGETQYF.

The chain has TRBV28 and TRBJ1-1, with a possible D match to TRBD1 (6 bases). This CDR3 comprises 13 residues. Germline V gene data show CDR1 as MDHEN and CDR2 as SYDVKM. Trimming pared 6 bases from V and 6 bases from J, leaving 14 bases between. CDR3 sequence: CASSVTGISEAFF. The DNA for the CDR3 is TGTGCCAGCAGCGTAACAGGGATTTCTGAAGCTTTCTTT.

The V and J genes are TRBV3-1 and TRBJ1-2; 8 bases fit TRBD1. Germline V gene data show CDR1 as LGHDT and CDR2 as YNNKEL (reference sequence). Trimming cost V 4 bases and J 3 bases; bases outside gene matches: 10. This CDR3 contains 16 residues. CDR3 protein: CASSPYRQGFYYGYTF. CDR3 nucleotides: TGTGCCAGCAGCCCGTACAGACAGGGGTTTTACTATGGCTACACCTTC.

This clonotype was counted between two and nine times. The V gene is TRBV5-1, the J gene TRBJ1-4; D uncertain. The CDR3 sequence is 13 residues long. The V end lost 2 bases, the J end lost 8 bases, and 10 bases lay between the germline ends. The germline V gene encodes CDR1 SGHRS and CDR2 YFSETQ. The CDR3: CASSLRVGEKLFF. Written as DNA, the CDR3 is TGCGCCAGCAGCTTACGGGTAGGCGAAAAACTGTTTTTT.

This clonotype was recorded only once. Its ends do not fully match the called genes, so a read error is possible. The chain links TRBV12-3 or TRBV12-4 to TRBJ2-5; D may match TRBD1 or TRBD2 (5 bases each). The CDR3 is 16 amino acids. The CDR3 DNA follows: TGTGCCAGCAGTTTAGCCCGATTCGGGAACCCGGGGACCCTGTACTTC. Its protein product is CASSLARFGNPGTLYF.

The chain carries TRBV12-3 or TRBV12-4 and TRBJ2-2; 9 bases fit TRBD1. J lost 5 bases, V lost 3 bases, and 16 bases had no gene match. The CDR3 has 19 amino acids. Written as DNA, the CDR3 is TGTGCCAGCAGTTTCCGGGACAGGGAGGGGGTAACGGGTACCGGGGAGCTGTTTTTT. Protein sequence: CASSFRDREGVTGTGELFF.

The chain's CDR3 is CASSLGAFSGNTIYF. DNA for the CDR3: TGTGCCAGCAGCTTAGGCGCATTCTCTGGAAACACCATATATTTT. The chain combines TRBV7-9 with TRBJ1-3; the D is unclear. CDR1 SEHNR and CDR2 FQNEAQ come from the germline V gene (reference sequence). The CDR3 extends over 15 amino acids. Trimming removed 1 base from V and 0 bases from J, with 7 bases in between.

This clonotype was recorded many times. This rearrangement joins TRBV29-1 to TRBJ2-5; 11 nucleotides agree with TRBD1. The CDR3 extends over 14 amino acids. The junction had 5 bases not matched to a gene; V was cut back by 4 bases and J by 4 bases. Germline V gene data show CDR1 as SQVTM and CDR2 as ANQGSEA. In nucleotides, the CDR3 is TGCAGCGTTGCCTCCGGGACAGGGGGAGAGACCCAGTACTTC. It translates to CSVASGTGGETQYF.

The gene calls are TRBV5-5 and TRBJ2-3; possible D gene TRBD1, 6 bases. The CDR3 runs to 16 residues. Between the trimmed V and J ends, which lost 1 base and 4 bases, there was a span of 16 bases. Germline V gene sequence: CDR1 SGHKS, CDR2 YYEKEE (reference sequence). The CDR3 region is CASSLRYRAVPDTQYF. In DNA form, the CDR3 reads TGTGCCAGCAGCTTGAGATACAGGGCAGTTCCAGATACGCAGTATTTT. Complete variable domain (other parts from reference TRBV5-5 and TRBJ2-3): DAGVTQSPTHLIKTRGQQVTLRCSPISGHKSVSWYQQVLGQGPQFIFQYYEKEERGRGNFPDRFSARQFPNYSSELNVNALLLGDSALYLCASSLRYRAVPDTQYFGPGTRLTVL.

V gene TRBV10-2 combines with J gene TRBJ1-3, with 8 bases identical to TRBD1. The CDR3 loop spans 12 amino acids. Trimming at V came to 9 bases and at J to 8 bases, leaving 6 bases not matched to a gene. From germline, CDR1 is WSHSY and CDR2 SAAADI. The CDR3 DNA reads TGCGCCAGTCAGAAACAGGGGGACACCATATATTTT. Translation: CASQKQGDTIYF.

The chain uses TRBV6-5 and TRBJ1-2, with D perhaps TRBD1 (6 bases). The length of the CDR3 is 14 residues. Germline CDR1 is MNHEY and CDR2 is SVGAGI. V was cut by 5 bases and J by 4 bases, with 14 bases left in between. CDR3: CASSRTGGFYGYTF. DNA for the CDR3: TGTGCCAGCAGTCGGACGGGGGGCTTCTATGGCTACACCTTC.

This clonotype was seen only a few times. This rearrangement joins TRBV7-2 to TRBJ2-1, with D tentatively TRBD2 (5 bases). This CDR3 spans 16 amino acids. Trimming removed 1 base from V and 7 bases from J, with 17 bases in between. The germline CDR1 and CDR2 sequences are SGHTA and FQGNSA. CDR3 DNA sequence: TGTGCCAGCAGCTTAGTTTGGCTAGCCTGGAAAAATGAGCAGTTCTTC. Protein product: CASSLVWLAWKNEQFF. The full variable domain, its missing parts supplied by reference TRBV7-2 and TRBJ2-1, is GAGVSQSPSNKVTEKGKDVELRCDPISGHTALYWYRQSLGQGLEFLIYFQGNSAPDKSGLPSDRFSAERTGGSVSTLTIQRTQQEDSAVYLCASSLVWLAWKNEQFFGPGTRLTVL.

This clonotype was counted only a few times. This rearrangement joins TRBV20-1 to TRBJ1-5; D ambiguous. CDR3 length: 14 residues. Germline CDR1 is DFQATT and CDR2 is SNEGSKA (reference sequence). The V end lost 0 bases, the J end lost 6 bases, and 12 bases lay between the germline ends. Here the CDR3 reads CSARDPGGAQPQHF. The CDR3 DNA sequence: TGCAGTGCTAGAGACCCAGGAGGAGCTCAGCCCCAGCATTTT.

The chain has TRBV4-2 and TRBJ1-1; tentatively, D is TRBD1 (6 bases). V was pared by 2 bases and J by 10 bases, with 14 bases between. The germline V gene encodes CDR1 LGHNA and CDR2 YNFKEQ. The CDR3 is 13 amino acids. The CDR3: CASSQLSMGAAFF. In DNA form, the CDR3 reads TGTGCCAGCAGCCAACTCTCCATGGGGGCAGCTTTCTTT.

V is TRBV7-9 and J is TRBJ2-1, with D possibly matching TRBD2 (5 bases). Trimming cost V 5 bases and J 8 bases, with 13 bases left between them. The CDR3 contains 13 residues. In germline, CDR1 is SEHNR, CDR2 FQNEAQ (reference sequence). The CDR3 DNA is TGTGCCAGCAGCCCCCCAGCGGACGATGAGCAGTTCTTC. It is translated as CASSPPADDEQFF. The variable domain in full, completed from reference TRBV7-9 and TRBJ2-1, reads DTGVSQNPRHKITKRGQNVTFRCDPISEHNRLYWYRQTLGQGPEFLTYFQNEAQLEKSRLLSDRFSAERPKGSFSTLEIQRTEQGDSAMYLCASSPPADDEQFFGPGTRLTVL.

To note about this clonotype: Relative to the germline gene, one junction end is altered; a read error may explain this. The chain has TRBV10-3 and TRBJ1-5, with TRBD1 matching over 9 bases. The germline CDR1 and CDR2 sequences are ENHRY and SYGVKD. The length of the CDR3 is 15 residues. CDR3 coding DNA: TGTGCCATCAGTAGGACAGGGGAGAGCAATCAGCCCCAGCTTTTT. It codes for CAISRTGESNQPQLF.

This clonotype was seen only a few times. V usage is TRBV20-1 and J usage is TRBJ2-3; TRBD1 aligns across 8 bases. The ends lost 3 bases at V and 1 base at J; junction bases unmatched: 6. The length of the CDR3 is 15 residues. Germline V gene lookup returns CDR1 DFQATT and CDR2 SNEGSKA (reference sequence). This chain's CDR3 is CSASGRTGRTDTQYF. In nucleotides, the CDR3 is TGCAGTGCTAGCGGCCGGACAGGGCGCACAGATACGCAGTATTTT.

This clonotype was detected only once. This CDR3 reads CASSQETQYF. The CDR3 DNA is TGTGCCAGCAGTCAAGAGACCCAGTACTTC. The chain couples TRBV2 to TRBJ2-5; D call uncertain. Trimming pared 5 bases from V and 2 bases from J, leaving 0 bases between. Germline-derived CDR1 and CDR2 are SNHLY and FYNNEI. CDR3 size: 10 residues.

The V gene is TRBV4-1, the J gene TRBJ1-5, with 8 bases that match TRBD1. This CDR3 contains 16 residues. Germline V gives CDR1 MGHRA, CDR2 YSYEKL. V shed 2 bases, J shed 7 bases, and the junction held 10 bases outside the gene matches. This chain's CDR3 is CASSQISRGLGQPQHF. DNA of the CDR3: TGCGCCAGCAGCCAAATATCCAGGGGGCTAGGGCAGCCCCAGCATTTT.

This chain joins TRBV6-2 or TRBV6-3 and TRBJ1-1, with D possibly being TRBD1 (5 bases). CDR1 is MNHEY and CDR2 is SVGEGT in the germline V gene. The CDR3 is made up of 12 amino acids. With 2 bases removed from V and 5 bases from J, the gap between germline ends came to 6 bases. The CDR3 is CASSYGGTEAFF. The CDR3, as DNA: TGTGCCAGCAGTTACGGGGGGACTGAAGCTTTCTTT.

The chain recombines TRBV5-1 with TRBJ2-4; either TRBD1 or TRBD2 may supply D (5 bases each). Germline CDR1 is SGHRS and CDR2 is YFSETQ. The CDR3 runs to 15 residues. The V end lost 7 bases, the J end lost 0 bases, and 14 bases lay between the germline ends. CDR3: CASGAGEVAKNIQYF. For the CDR3, the DNA is TGCGCCAGCGGGGCCGGGGAAGTAGCCAAAAACATTCAGTACTTC.

In this sample, this clonotype turned up many times. The chain has TRBV6-5 and TRBJ1-6, with D tentatively TRBD1 (5 bases). Germline V gene lookup returns CDR1 MNHEY and CDR2 SVGAGI. The CDR3 totals 12 residues. The V end was cut by 6 bases, the J end by 9 bases, with 9 bases between. Here the CDR3 reads CASRPDSSPLHF. DNA of the CDR3: TGTGCCAGCAGGCCCGACAGTTCACCCCTCCACTTT.

The rearrangement links TRBV5-5 to TRBJ2-7; 7 bases fit TRBD1. J gave up 3 bases and V 2 bases, and 2 bases lay outside the gene matches. Looked up from germline, CDR1 is SGHKS and CDR2 is YYEKEE (reference sequence). This CDR3 spans 13 amino acids. The CDR3 protein is CASSFGQVYEQYF. The CDR3 bases are TGTGCCAGCAGCTTCGGACAGGTCTACGAGCAGTACTTC.

The chain couples TRBV7-6 to TRBJ1-2, with TRBD1 as a possible D gene (5 bases). The CDR3 sequence is 14 residues long. The ends were cut back, 5 bases at V and 8 bases at J, with 18 bases in the middle. The germline gives CDR1 SGHVS, CDR2 FNYEAQ. The CDR3 DNA is TGTGCCAGCAGCACCCTTCGGGACCCAAGGGGCTACACCTTC. Protein product: CASSTLRDPRGYTF. Full variable domain (rest looked up from reference TRBV7-6 and TRBJ1-2): GAGVSQSPRYKVTKRGQDVALRCDPISGHVSLYWYRQALGQGPEFLTYFNYEAQQDKSGLPNDRFSAERPEGSISTLTIQRTEQRDSAMYRCASSTLRDPRGYTFGSGTRLTVV.